The 24 T cell receptor beta chains listed next were all sequenced from one sample in a study of T-cell reconstitution after alpha-beta-depleted transplantation in children. Unique molecular identifiers were incorporated during preparation of the TCRbeta library. TCRdb re-analysed the PCR reads in MiXCR, keeping a single row per CDR3 protein. The data contain 330,000 or so distinct CDR3 sequences, 10% of them singletons. Sample: PBMCs from the stem cell graft donor, taken from the stem cell graft. The receptor set was obtained from a human donor who donated a stem cell graft to a child with acute lymphoblastic leukemia.

This rearrangement joins TRBV29-1 to TRBJ2-1, with D possibly being TRBD1 (5 bases). This CDR3 is 16 amino acids long. Trimming pared 4 bases from V and 0 bases from J, leaving 16 bases between. Germline-derived CDR1 and CDR2 are SQVTM and ANQGSEA. This CDR3 is CSVAGIWTSSYNEQFF. CDR3 nucleotides: TGCAGCGTTGCAGGGATCTGGACGAGCTCCTACAATGAGCAGTTCTTC.

This clonotype was detected many times. The V call is TRBV27, the J call TRBJ2-7; TRBD2 matches at 8 bases. This CDR3 spans 16 amino acids. The germline V gene has CDR1 MNHEY and CDR2 SMNVEV (reference sequence). Germline trimming cut 2 bases from V and 2 bases from J; bases unmatched to any gene: 8. The CDR3 region is CASSLGGSGKTYEQYF. The DNA of the CDR3 is TGTGCCAGCAGTTTAGGTGGTAGCGGGAAAACCTACGAGCAGTACTTC.

This clonotype showed up just a few times. CDR3 loop: CASTQQGLQQYF. Here the CDR3 DNA reads TGTGCCAGCACCCAACAGGGGCTCCAGCAGTACTTC. The chain links TRBV7-9 to TRBJ2-7; 7 positions agree with TRBD1. This CDR3 region has 12 residues. V gave up 7 bases and J gave up 8 bases; unmatched junction bases: 8. Germline CDR1 SEHNR, CDR2 FQNEAQ (reference sequence).

The table lists this clonotype with a few counts. This chain joins TRBV5-1 and TRBJ2-7; possible D gene TRBD1, 5 bases. V shed 4 bases and J shed 3 bases, with 11 bases lying between them. Looked up from germline, CDR1 is SGHRS and CDR2 is YFSETQ. The CDR3 has 13 amino acids. The CDR3 region is CASSLDSVYEQYF. Written as DNA, the CDR3 is TGCGCCAGCAGCCTTGACAGTGTCTACGAGCAGTACTTC.

The V gene is TRBV5-1, the J gene TRBJ1-4; no firm D call. Germline assignment: CDR1 SGHRS and CDR2 YFSETQ. Trimming left V 1 base short and J 8 bases short, with 9 bases between. CDR3 size: 13 residues. In DNA form, the CDR3 reads TGCGCCAGCAGCTTGAGCCCGGAGGAAAAACTGTTTTTT. Residues: CASSLSPEEKLFF.

V gene TRBV11-2 combines with J gene TRBJ2-2, with 8 bases lining up with TRBD1. This CDR3 has 18 residues. Germline V gives CDR1 SGHAT, CDR2 FQNNGV. The V gene end was trimmed by 0 bases and the J gene end by 2 bases; junction bases not matched to a gene: 8. In nucleotides, the CDR3 is TGTGCCAGCAGCTTAGAAGGACAGGGCCTACCTAACACCGGGGAGCTGTTTTTT. Its translation is CASSLEGQGLPNTGELFF. The whole variable domain, remainder taken from reference TRBV11-2 and TRBJ2-2, is EAGVAQSPRYKIIEKRQSVAFWCNPISGHATLYWYQQILGQGPKLLIQFQNNGVVDDSQLPKDRFSAERLKGVDSTLKIQPAKLEDSAVYLCASSLEGQGLPNTGELFFGEGSRLTVL.

This clonotype was seen many times. This sequence joins TRBV5-5 and TRBJ2-3; the D is unclear. Germline CDR1 reads SGHKS; CDR2 reads YYEKEE (reference sequence). Trimming stripped 4 bases from V and 4 bases from J, with 7 bases between. CDR3 length: 12 residues. The CDR3 DNA reads as TGTGCCAGCAGCCCGATTGCAGATACGCAGTATTTT. Translating gives CASSPIADTQYF.

Ten or more counts support this clonotype. This chain connects TRBV20-1 to TRBJ2-2, with a possible D match to TRBD1 (6 bases). V gave up 2 bases and J gave up 3 bases, with 10 bases separating them. CDR3 size: 14 residues. CDR1 is DFQATT and CDR2 is SNEGSKA in the germline V gene (reference sequence). The CDR3: CSARIQGYTGELFF. Here the CDR3 DNA reads TGCAGTGCTAGAATTCAGGGGTACACCGGGGAGCTGTTTTTT.

This clonotype came up a few times. The chain is built from TRBV5-1 and TRBJ2-5, with D hard to call. The CDR3 loop spans 14 amino acids. Germline V gives CDR1 SGHRS, CDR2 YFSETQ. Between the trimmed V and J ends, which lost 0 bases and 1 base, there was a span of 7 bases. The CDR3 sequence is CASSLDGFQETQYF. For the CDR3, the DNA is TGCGCCAGCAGCTTGGATGGCTTCCAAGAGACCCAGTACTTC.

This clonotype was counted ten times or more. The chain joins TRBV9 to TRBJ2-3, with TRBD2 matching 11 bases. J lost 2 bases, V lost 2 bases, and 4 bases had no gene match. CDR3 length: 16 residues. Germline CDR1 reads SGDLS; CDR2 reads YYNGEE. The CDR3 reads CASSVGLAGTTDTQYF. CDR3 in DNA: TGTGCCAGCAGCGTCGGACTAGCGGGCACCACAGATACGCAGTATTTT.

This clonotype was detected only a few times. The chain uses TRBV5-6 and TRBJ2-1; D remains unclear. The germline V gene encodes CDR1 SGHDT and CDR2 YYEEEE. CDR3 length equals 11 residues. Deletions cut 4 bases from V and 10 bases from J, with 9 bases between. The CDR3, as DNA: TGTGCCAGCAGCCGAAAGAGCGAGCAGTTCTTC. As protein: CASSRKSEQFF.

This clonotype was seen more than once but under ten times. V is TRBV7-2 and J is TRBJ2-2; 10 nucleotides agree with TRBD1. The CDR3 loop spans 17 amino acids. The J segment lost 4 bases and the V segment lost 5 bases, leaving 10 bases of the junction unmatched. CDR1 is SGHTA, CDR2 FQGNSA, per germline. The CDR3 bases are TGTGCCAGCAGCACCCTGGGACAGGGGATGGTCACCGGGGAGCTGTTTTTT. Residues: CASSTLGQGMVTGELFF.

The chain carries TRBV20-1 and TRBJ1-2, with 8 positions matching TRBD1. V shed 0 bases and J 6 bases; nucleotides not matched to a gene: 9. Germline V gene lookup returns CDR1 DFQATT and CDR2 SNEGSKA (reference sequence). The CDR3 length is 15 residues. In DNA, the CDR3 is TGCAGTGCTAGAGAGGGACAGGCGTTGTTTAATGGCTACACCTTC. The encoded protein is CSAREGQALFNGYTF.

This clonotype was observed a few times. This chain connects TRBV7-2 to TRBJ2-7; D gene uncertain. Germline V lookup: CDR1 SGHTA, CDR2 FQGNSA. The CDR3 covers 13 residues. Trimming removed 5 bases from V and 4 bases from J, with 12 bases in between. In DNA, the CDR3 is TGTGCCAGCAGCCCCCAGGTTGCGTACGAGCAGTACTTC. It yields the protein CASSPQVAYEQYF.

The chain recombines TRBV29-1 with TRBJ2-1; 9 bases agree with TRBD2. CDR3 length: 14 residues. V was pared by 5 bases and J by 7 bases, with 9 bases of the junction left unmatched. The germline gives CDR1 SQVTM, CDR2 ANQGSEA. The CDR3 DNA is TGCAGCGTTAGCCTAGCGGGAACCAAAAATGAGCAGTTCTTC. The encoded protein is CSVSLAGTKNEQFF.

The chain carries TRBV11-3 and TRBJ1-1; D is unclear. CDR3 size: 13 residues. Germline values: CDR1 SGHNT, CDR2 YENEEA. Trimming took 4 bases from V and 3 from J, leaving 9 bases between them. DNA of the CDR3: TGTGCCAGCAGCTCAATAGCCGACACTGAAGCTTTCTTT. Translating it yields CASSSIADTEAFF.

V and J are TRBV6-5 and TRBJ1-5; the D is unclear. Between the trimmed V and J ends, which lost 2 bases and 9 bases, there was a span of 8 bases. The CDR3 covers 12 residues. The germline V gene has CDR1 MNHEY and CDR2 SVGAGI. The CDR3 DNA is TGTGCCAGCAGTTACGCGGGAGGGCCCCAGCATTTT. Residues: CASSYAGGPQHF.

The CDR3 is CASKDPTGTEAFF. In DNA, the CDR3 is TGTGCCAGCAAGGACCCCACGGGCACTGAAGCTTTCTTT. V gene TRBV25-1 combines with J gene TRBJ1-1; unclear D gene. The CDR3 has 13 amino acids. V was shortened by 7 bases and J by 4 bases, with 13 bases between the two germline ends. Germline loops: CDR1 MGHDK, CDR2 SYGVNS.

The chain combines TRBV3-1 with TRBJ2-3, with 11 bases lining up with TRBD2. The CDR3 loop spans 13 amino acids. From germline, CDR1 is LGHDT and CDR2 YNNKEL (reference sequence). V lost 1 base, J lost 12 bases, and 3 bases stayed unmatched. This CDR3 reads CASSQGGLAVQYF. The CDR3 DNA reads as TGTGCCAGCAGCCAAGGGGGACTAGCGGTCCAGTATTTT.

Turning to this clonotype: A read error may be the cause here, since a much bigger clone is one base away. The chain links TRBV6-6 to TRBJ2-3; tentatively, D is TRBD1 (6 bases). Germline V lookup: CDR1 MNHNY, CDR2 SVGAGI (reference sequence). The CDR3 is 13 residues long. V was trimmed by 7 bases and J by 7 bases, leaving 15 bases between them. In DNA, the CDR3 is TGTGCCAGCAAGAACAGGGCGACAAATACGCAGTATTTT. As protein: CASKNRATNTQYF.

The rearrangement links TRBV7-9 to TRBJ1-2; D gene ambiguous. The V end lost 2 bases, the J end lost 4 bases, and 17 bases lay between the germline ends. CDR1 and CDR2 from the germline V gene are SEHNR and FQNEAQ (reference sequence). The CDR3 has 16 amino acids. The DNA for the CDR3 is TGTGCCAGCAGCTTACTTCGTGAGGCGTCATCCTATGGCTACACCTTC. Amino acids: CASSLLREASSYGYTF.

This clonotype appeared a few times. The chain joins TRBV20-1 to TRBJ2-1; D is possibly TRBD1 (6 bases). V lost 2 bases and J 4 bases, leaving 15 bases between the germline ends. This CDR3 is 15 amino acids long. Germline V gene lookup returns CDR1 DFQATT and CDR2 SNEGSKA (reference sequence). The CDR3 DNA sequence: TGCAGTGCTAGAAGGGAGAGGACAGTATACAATGAGCAGTTCTTC. Residues: CSARRERTVYNEQFF.

The V call is TRBV13, the J call TRBJ2-7; 7 nucleotides align to TRBD2. V shed 5 bases, J shed 0 bases, and the junction held 7 bases outside the gene matches. Germline values: CDR1 PRHDT, CDR2 FYEKMQ (reference sequence). The CDR3 has 15 amino acids. The DNA of the CDR3 is TGTGCCAGCAGCCCTGGACTAGTCTTCTCCTACGAGCAGTACTTC. It codes for CASSPGLVFSYEQYF.

The chain joins TRBV20-1 to TRBJ2-2, with 12 bases that match TRBD2. This CDR3 has 15 residues. CDR1 DFQATT and CDR2 SNEGSKA come from the germline V gene (reference sequence). The trim removed 7 bases at V and 3 bases at J, leaving 6 bases unmatched. CDR3 loop: CSVETSGSYTGELFF. The CDR3 DNA follows: TGCAGTGTCGAGACTAGCGGGAGCTACACCGGGGAGCTGTTTTTT.